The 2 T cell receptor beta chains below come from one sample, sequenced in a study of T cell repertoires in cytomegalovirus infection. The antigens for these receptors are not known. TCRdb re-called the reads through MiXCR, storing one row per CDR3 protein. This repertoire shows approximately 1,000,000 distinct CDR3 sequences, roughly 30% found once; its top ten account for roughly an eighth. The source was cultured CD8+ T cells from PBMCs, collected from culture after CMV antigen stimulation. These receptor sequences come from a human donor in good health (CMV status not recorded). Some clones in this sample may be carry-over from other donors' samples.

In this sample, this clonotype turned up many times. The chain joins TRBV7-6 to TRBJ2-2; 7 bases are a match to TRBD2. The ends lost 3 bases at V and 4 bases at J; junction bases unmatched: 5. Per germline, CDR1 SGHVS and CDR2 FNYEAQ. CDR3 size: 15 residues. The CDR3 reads CASSLEWEGTGELFF. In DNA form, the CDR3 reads TGTGCCAGCAGCTTGGAGTGGGAGGGCACCGGGGAGCTGTTTTTT.

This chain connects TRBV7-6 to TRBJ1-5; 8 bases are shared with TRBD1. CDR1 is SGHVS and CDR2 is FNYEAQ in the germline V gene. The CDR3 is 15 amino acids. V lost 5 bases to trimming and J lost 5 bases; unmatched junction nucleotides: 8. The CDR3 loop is CASSLRTGSDQPQHF. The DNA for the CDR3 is TGTGCCAGCAGCCTTCGGACAGGGAGCGATCAGCCCCAGCATTTT.